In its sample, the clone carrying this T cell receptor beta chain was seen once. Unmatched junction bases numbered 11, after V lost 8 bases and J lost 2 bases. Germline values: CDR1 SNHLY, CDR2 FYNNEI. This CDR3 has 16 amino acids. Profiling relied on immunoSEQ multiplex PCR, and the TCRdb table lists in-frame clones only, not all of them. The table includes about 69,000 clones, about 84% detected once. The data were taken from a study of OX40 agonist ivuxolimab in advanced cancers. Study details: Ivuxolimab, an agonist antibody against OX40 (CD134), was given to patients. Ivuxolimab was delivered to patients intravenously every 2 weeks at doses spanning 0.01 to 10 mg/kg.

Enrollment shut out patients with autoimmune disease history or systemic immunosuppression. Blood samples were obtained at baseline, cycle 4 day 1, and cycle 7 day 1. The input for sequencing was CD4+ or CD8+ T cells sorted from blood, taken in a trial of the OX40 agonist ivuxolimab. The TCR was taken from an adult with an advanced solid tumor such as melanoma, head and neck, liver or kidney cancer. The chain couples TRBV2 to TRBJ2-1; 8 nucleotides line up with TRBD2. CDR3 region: CASLDSTSGPYNEQFF. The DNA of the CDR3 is TGTGCCAGCTTGGACAGCACTAGCGGACCCTACAATGAGCAGTTCTTC.